These 31 T cell receptor beta chains were all obtained from the same sample, sequenced in a study of blood T cell repertoires in COVID-19. The assay was immunoSEQ multiplex PCR, and TCRdb's table has in-frame clones only and misses some. The sample carries 250,000 to 300,000 clones, roughly nine tenths recorded once. Material for sequencing was PBMCs or T cells enriched from blood (not recorded which). These receptors were obtained from a woman in her thirties or forties who had recovered from COVID-19.

This chain links TRBV3-1 (or the pseudogene TRBV3-2) with TRBJ2-5; the match to TRBD2 covers 8 bases. The CDR3 spans 16 residues. Germline loops: CDR1 LGHDT, CDR2 YNNKEL (reference sequence). The ends lost 1 base at V and 2 bases at J; junction bases unmatched: 6. The CDR3 protein is CASSQGQERGQETQYF. DNA for the CDR3: TGTGCCAGCAGCCAAGGGCAGGAGCGGGGGCAAGAGACCCAGTACTTC.

This clone was seen just once. J is TRBJ1-1 and V is TRBV5-1; 8 bases agree with TRBD1. V trimming: 0 bases; J trimming: 4 bases; junction bases outside the gene matches: 5. The CDR3 spans 15 residues. CDR1 SGHRS and CDR2 YFSETQ come from the germline V gene. This CDR3 is CASSLDPQGATEAFF. In nucleotides, the CDR3 is TGCGCCAGCAGCTTGGACCCTCAGGGGGCCACTGAAGCTTTCTTT. The entire variable domain, with the rest obtained from reference TRBV5-1 and TRBJ1-1, is as follows: KAGVTQTPRYLIKTRGQQVTLSCSPISGHRSVSWYQQTPGQGLQFLFEYFSETQRNKGNFPGRFSGRQFSNSRSEMNVSTLELGDSALYLCASSLDPQGATEAFFGQGTRLTVV.

V is TRBV4-3 and J is TRBJ2-1; D uncertain. Trimming took 0 bases from V and 0 from J, leaving 6 bases between them. Looked up from germline, CDR1 is LGHNA and CDR2 is YSLEER. CDR3 length: 15 amino acids. CDR3: CASSQDSFSYNEQFF. The CDR3 DNA reads as TGCGCCAGCAGCCAAGATAGCTTCTCCTACAATGAGCAGTTCTTC.

This clone was detected a few times. J is TRBJ1-3 and V is TRBV3-1 (or the pseudogene TRBV3-2), with D maybe TRBD1 (6 bases). The germline gives CDR1 LGHDT, CDR2 YNNKEL (reference sequence). This CDR3 has 15 residues. V shed 1 base and J shed 4 bases, with 11 bases lying between them. This CDR3 is CASSQVARGGNTIYF. In DNA form, the CDR3 reads TGTGCCAGCAGCCAAGTAGCCAGGGGCGGAAACACCATATATTTT.

The chain combines TRBV27 with TRBJ2-7; D may be TRBD2 (6 bases). V lost 5 bases, J lost 0 bases, and 14 bases lay in between. CDR3 length equals 15 residues. Per the germline V gene, CDR1 is MNHEY and CDR2 is SMNVEV (reference sequence). This chain's CDR3 is CASSKDYPSSYEQYF. The CDR3 DNA sequence: TGTGCCAGCAGTAAGGACTACCCGAGCTCCTACGAGCAGTACTTC.

The chain is built from TRBV6-1 and TRBJ2-7, with 7 nucleotides matching TRBD2. Germline V gene data show CDR1 as MNHNS and CDR2 as SASEGT. CDR3 length equals 15 residues. V lost 1 base and J lost 0; bases outside the gene matches: 3. The CDR3 nucleotides read TGTGCCAGCAGTGAAGGGGGGGGTGACTCCTACGAGCAGTACTTC. Translated, it gives CASSEGGGDSYEQYF.

The chain combines TRBV5-1 with TRBJ1-1; 7 bases are a match to TRBD1. The CDR3 is made up of 23 amino acids. Germline assignment: CDR1 SGHRS and CDR2 YFSETQ. Losses at the gene ends were 2 bases for V and 5 bases for J; bases not matched to a gene: 33. CDR3 region: CASSLKSFTGEGAKIGRETEAFF. For the CDR3, the DNA is TGCGCCAGCAGCTTAAAAAGTTTCACTGGAGAGGGGGCAAAAATTGGCCGGGAGACTGAAGCTTTCTTT. Supplemented by reference TRBV5-1 and TRBJ1-1, the full variable domain reads KAGVTQTPRYLIKTRGQQVTLSCSPISGHRSVSWYQQTPGQGLQFLFEYFSETQRNKGNFPGRFSGRQFSNSRSEMNVSTLELGDSALYLCASSLKSFTGEGAKIGRETEAFFGQGTRLTVV.

This chain links TRBV7-6 with TRBJ1-1; 7 nucleotides match TRBD1. Germline assignment: CDR1 SGHVS and CDR2 FNYEAQ. The V and J ends lost 4 bases and 1 base, in that order; junction bases with no gene match: 9. The CDR3 runs to 16 residues. CDR3 DNA: TGTGCCAGCAGCTCCCGACAGGGTTCCCCGAACACTGAAGCTTTCTTT. Translating gives CASSSRQGSPNTEAFF.

CDR3 amino acids: CASSRKGTGSGYEQFF. The DNA of the CDR3 is TGTGCCAGCAGTCGCAAAGGGACCGGGAGTGGCTATGAGCAGTTCTTC. This rearrangement joins TRBV6-2 or TRBV6-3 to TRBJ2-1; possible D gene TRBD2, 6 bases. The CDR3 consists of 16 residues. Germline assignment: CDR1 MNHEY and CDR2 SVGEGT. V lost 5 bases and J 8 bases, leaving 22 bases between the germline ends.

The rearrangement joins TRBV18 to TRBJ1-4; D is perhaps TRBD1 (6 bases). CDR1 is KGHSH and CDR2 is LQKENI in the germline V gene. This CDR3 is 18 amino acids long. Between the trimmed V and J ends, which lost 1 base and 0 bases, there was a span of 15 bases. CDR3 sequence (DNA): TGTGCCAGCTCACCACTCGAGGGGGTCACAGCAACTAATGAAAAACTGTTTTTT. Its protein product is CASSPLEGVTATNEKLFF. The whole variable domain, filled in from reference TRBV18 and TRBJ1-4, reads NAGVMQNPRHLVRRRGQEARLRCSPMKGHSHVYWYRQLPEEGLKFMVYLQKENIIDESGMPKERFSAEFPKEGPSILRIQQVVRGDSAAYFCASSPLEGVTATNEKLFFGSGTQLSVL.

This clone was counted a single time. The chain uses TRBV4-1 and TRBJ2-4; 7 bases are shared with TRBD2. This CDR3 comprises 15 residues. Trimming removed 1 base from V and 8 bases from J; junction bases left unmatched: 8. The germline CDR1 and CDR2 sequences are MGHRA and YSYEKL. The DNA for the CDR3 is TGCGCCAGCAGCCAAGCGGGAGGTGAAGCGGACATTCAGTACTTC. Protein: CASSQAGGEADIQYF.

The chain carries TRBV5-1 and TRBJ2-1; 11 bases align to TRBD2. Germline V gives CDR1 SGHRS, CDR2 YFSETQ. After removal of 4 bases from V and 5 bases from J, the junction contained 5 bases not matched to a gene. The CDR3 has 15 residues. The DNA of the CDR3 is TGCGCCAGCAGCCCCCTAGCGGGAGGAGACAATGAGCAGTTCTTC. It encodes CASSPLAGGDNEQFF.

V is TRBV7-3 and J is TRBJ2-3; 12 bases map to TRBD1. The CDR3 contains 17 residues. Germline V gene lookup returns CDR1 SGHTA and CDR2 FQGTGA. V lost 2 bases to trimming and J lost 5 bases; unmatched junction nucleotides: 8. The CDR3 region is CASSLWGQGALGDTQYF. The CDR3 DNA follows: TGTGCCAGCAGCTTATGGGGACAGGGGGCATTAGGAGATACGCAGTATTTT.

As to this clone: One junction end does not reproduce the germline sequence, and a read error may be involved. This rearrangement joins TRBV3-1 (or the pseudogene TRBV3-2) to TRBJ1-2; D possibly corresponds to TRBD1 (6 bases). The CDR3 spans 12 residues. Germline V gene data show CDR1 as LGHDT and CDR2 as YNNKEL (reference sequence). The CDR3 sequence: CASSPADRSTIF. The CDR3 coding sequence is TGTGCCAGCAGCCCAGCGGACAGATCCACGATCTTC.

V is TRBV2 and J is TRBJ1-1; no reliable D call. Looked up from germline, CDR1 is SNHLY and CDR2 is FYNNEI. The V end lost 0 bases, the J end lost 10 bases, and 12 bases lay between the germline ends. The CDR3 loop spans 13 amino acids. The CDR3 DNA is TGTGCCAGCAGTGAAGCGCGGCAGCTGATAGCTTTCTTT. This codes for CASSEARQLIAFF.

This chain joins TRBV19 and TRBJ1-5; the match to TRBD1 covers 10 bases. The CDR3 sequence is 14 residues long. Per the germline V gene, CDR1 is LNHDA and CDR2 is SQIVND (reference sequence). V lost 4 bases, J lost 5 bases, and 2 bases stayed unmatched. The CDR3 reads CASSRQGAHQPQHF. In nucleotides, the CDR3 is TGTGCCAGTAGTAGACAGGGGGCGCATCAGCCCCAGCATTTT.

The chain's CDR3 is CASSLRASGWNEQFF. The CDR3 DNA follows: TGTGCCAGCAGCTTGAGGGCTAGCGGGTGGAATGAGCAGTTCTTC. This chain joins TRBV5-6 and TRBJ2-1, with TRBD2 matching over 8 bases. The junction had 7 bases not matched to a gene; V was cut back by 1 base and J by 7 bases. Germline CDR1 reads SGHDT; CDR2 reads YYEEEE. CDR3 length: 15 amino acids.

This sequence joins TRBV7-3 and TRBJ1-6; D unclear. V dropped 9 bases and J dropped 4 bases, with 10 bases sitting between them. The CDR3 has 13 residues. The germline V gene has CDR1 SGHTA and CDR2 FQGTGA. The CDR3 DNA sequence: TGTGCCAGAGCGACGGATTATAATTCACCCCTCCACTTT. Protein sequence: CARATDYNSPLHF. The full variable domain, with the rest looked up from reference TRBV7-3 and TRBJ1-6, is GAGVSQTPSNKVTEKGKYVELRCDPISGHTALYWYRQSLGQGPEFLIYFQGTGAADDSGLPNDRFFAVRPEGSVSTLKIQRTERGDSAVYLCARATDYNSPLHFGNGTRLTVT.

This clone was observed a handful of times. J is TRBJ1-2 and V is TRBV5-1; the D is unclear. The CDR3 length is 16 residues. Per germline, CDR1 SGHRS and CDR2 YFSETQ. V was cut by 0 bases and J by 2 bases, with 14 bases left in between. The CDR3 nucleotides are TGCGCCAGCAGCTTGGAAATTGGGAGGCTCAACTATGGCTACACCTTC. Its protein is CASSLEIGRLNYGYTF.

This clone was recorded once. A junction boundary mismatches the germline segment, possibly from a read error. The same CDR3 can be traced to other DNA sequences in this sample. DNA of the CDR3: TGCGCCAGTAGCCAAGCTTCGGGGGGAAGACAGCCCCAGCATTTT. This codes for CASSQASGGRQPQHF. V usage is TRBV4-1 and J usage is TRBJ1-5; a weak D match, TRBD1 (5 bases). CDR3 size: 15 residues. The germline V gene has CDR1 MGHRA and CDR2 YSYEKL.

The chain employs TRBV7-2 and TRBJ2-7; 10 nucleotides agree with TRBD1. V trimming: 1 base; J trimming: 3 bases; junction bases outside the gene matches: 9. This CDR3 region has 17 residues. Germline V gene data show CDR1 as SGHTA and CDR2 as FQGNSA. The CDR3 DNA reads TGTGCCAGCAGCTTAGGATCGTATGGGGACAGGGGCTACGAGCAGTACTTC. It specifies CASSLGSYGDRGYEQYF.

This clone was counted a single time. V usage is TRBV18 and J usage is TRBJ2-7; 14 bases align to TRBD2. The CDR3 contains 16 residues. The V gene's germline CDR1 is KGHSH and CDR2 LQKENI. V was clipped by 4 bases and J by 3 bases; unmatched bases: 5. CDR3 in amino acids: CASSLGTSGSIYEQYF. Written as DNA, the CDR3 is TGTGCCAGCTCACTCGGGACTAGCGGGAGCATCTACGAGCAGTACTTC.

The chain couples TRBV7-8 to TRBJ1-2, with TRBD1 identical over 8 bases. V was pared by 3 bases and J by 0 bases, with 9 bases of the junction left unmatched. The length of the CDR3 is 17 residues. Germline V CDR1 and CDR2: SGHVS, FQNEAQ. In DNA form, the CDR3 reads TGTGCCAGCAGCTTGGGGTACAAACAGGGGGCTAACTATGGCTACACCTTC. This encodes CASSLGYKQGANYGYTF.

The V gene is TRBV18, the J gene TRBJ2-6, with 9 nucleotides matching TRBD1. The CDR3 length is 16 residues. CDR1 KGHSH and CDR2 LQKENI come from the germline V gene. The ends lost 4 bases at V and 2 bases at J; junction bases unmatched: 3. The CDR3 loop reads CASSLTGGAGANVLTF. The CDR3 DNA is TGTGCCAGCTCACTAACAGGGGGCGCTGGGGCCAACGTCCTGACTTTC.

Only a few counts were recorded for this clone. J is TRBJ1-2 and V is TRBV19; 9 bases are shared with TRBD1. The CDR3 extends over 16 amino acids. CDR1 and CDR2 from the germline V gene are LNHDA and SQIVND (reference sequence). Trimming at V came to 5 bases and at J to 0 bases, leaving 7 bases not matched to a gene. The CDR3 sequence is CASSGTGTGSNYGYTF. The CDR3 nucleotides read TGTGCCAGTAGTGGCACTGGGACAGGGTCTAACTATGGCTACACCTTC. Full variable domain (remainder filled in from reference TRBV19 and TRBJ1-2): DGGITQSPKYLFRKEGQNVTLSCEQNLNHDAMYWYRQDPGQGLRLIYYSQIVNDFQKGDIAEGYSVSREKKESFPLTVTSAQKNPTAFYLCASSGTGTGSNYGYTFGSGTRLTVV.

The chain couples TRBV5-6 to TRBJ1-1, with D possibly being TRBD1 (5 bases). Trimming removed 3 bases from V and 4 bases from J, with 22 bases in between. The CDR3 covers 17 residues. Germline V gives CDR1 SGHDT, CDR2 YYEEEE. CDR3 loop: CASSSSGLSGSSTEAFF. The CDR3 nucleotides are TGTGCCAGCAGCTCGTCAGGGCTTTCAGGGTCGAGCACTGAAGCTTTCTTT.

The chain recombines TRBV7-2 with TRBJ1-6; unclear D gene. The germline V gene has CDR1 SGHTA and CDR2 FQGNSA. The CDR3 has 14 amino acids. Trimming took off 5 bases at V and 7 bases at J, with 12 bases between the two ends. The CDR3 DNA follows: TGTGCCAGCAGCCAGCGGGCAGCCAATTCACCCCTCCACTTT. Protein sequence: CASSQRAANSPLHF.

The chain carries TRBV10-3 and TRBJ2-7; the match to TRBD2 covers 9 bases. Germline CDR1 is ENHRY and CDR2 is SYGVKD. The CDR3 contains 14 residues. Unmatched junction bases numbered 6, after V lost 6 bases and J lost 3 bases. In DNA form, the CDR3 reads TGTGCCATCAGCATAGCGGGAGCCCTCTACGAGCAGTACTTC. Amino acids: CAISIAGALYEQYF.

J is TRBJ1-1 and V is TRBV9, with D possibly matching TRBD1 (6 bases). The CDR3 sequence is 13 residues long. Germline V lookup: CDR1 SGDLS, CDR2 YYNGEE. Between the trimmed V and J ends, which lost 4 bases and 5 bases, there was a span of 12 bases. CDR3 DNA sequence: TGTGCCAGCAGCTCGAGACAGGATACTGAAGCTTTCTTT. It codes for CASSSRQDTEAFF.

The rearrangement joins TRBV5-1 to TRBJ1-2, with 8 bases aligning to TRBD1. The germline gives CDR1 SGHRS, CDR2 YFSETQ. CDR3 length: 14 amino acids. V shed 0 bases and J 8 bases; nucleotides not matched to a gene: 6. Here the CDR3 reads CASSLDVRGHGYTF. CDR3 nucleotide sequence: TGCGCCAGCAGCTTGGATGTCAGGGGGCACGGCTACACCTTC.

The V call is TRBV5-1, the J call TRBJ1-1, with D hard to call. The germline V gene has CDR1 SGHRS and CDR2 YFSETQ. The CDR3 is 15 amino acids. Trimming left V 0 bases short and J 2 bases short, with 11 bases between. CDR3 amino acids: CASSLAAGINTEAFF. The CDR3 DNA reads TGCGCCAGCAGCTTGGCCGCGGGGATTAACACTGAAGCTTTCTTT. The whole variable domain, remainder taken from reference TRBV5-1 and TRBJ1-1, is KAGVTQTPRYLIKTRGQQVTLSCSPISGHRSVSWYQQTPGQGLQFLFEYFSETQRNKGNFPGRFSGRQFSNSRSEMNVSTLELGDSALYLCASSLAAGINTEAFFGQGTRLTVV.